Sequencing of this T cell receptor (beta chain) was carried out in a study of CD8 T cells in ankylosing spondylitis. V lost 1 base and J lost 6; bases outside the gene matches: 3. This CDR3 region has 15 residues. CDR1 and CDR2 from the germline V gene are LGHDT and YNNKEL (reference sequence). About this clonotype: The antigen is undetermined.

Study outcomes and limitations: A TCR beta motif of eight or nine highly homologous variants seemed to mark ankylosing spondylitis blood.

TCRdb fed the 5' RACE reads into MiXCR, producing one record per CDR3 protein. Of about 240,000 distinct CDR3 sequences listed, around a tenth were seen once; the top ten hold roughly 6.8%. What was sequenced was blood, either unsorted or a sorted T cell fraction (not recorded which). This rearrangement joins TRBV3-1 to TRBJ2-4; 10 bases are a match to TRBD2. The sequence was collected from a male donor with ankylosing spondylitis or in good health (not recorded which). The CDR3 loop is CASSQGLAGVNIQYF. In nucleotides, the CDR3 is TGTGCCAGCAGCCAAGGGCTAGCGGGGGTAAACATTCAGTACTTC.